The 32 T cell receptor beta chains presented below share a single source sample, sequenced in a study of cytomegalovirus exposure and HLA in healthy donors. Amplification used 60 Vbeta primers and 13 Jbeta primers. The data were produced by immunoSEQ multiplex PCR, yet TCRdb's version contains in-frame clones alone and is incomplete. The sample contains about 160,000 clones, over 65% of which appear only once. The sequenced sample was PBMCs. These receptors were collected from a woman between 40 and 50 years old in good health and CMV-seronegative.

The chain joins TRBV7-9 to TRBJ1-1; D is perhaps TRBD1 (5 bases). This CDR3 has 16 amino acids. The V gene lost 3 bases and the J gene lost 5 bases, with 19 bases spanning the gap. Germline loops: CDR1 SEHNR, CDR2 FQNEAQ (reference sequence). The CDR3 coding sequence is TGTGCCAGCAGCTTTGGTGGCAGGGATCCCCTAACTGAAGCTTTCTTT. This encodes CASSFGGRDPLTEAFF.

This rearrangement joins TRBV6-6 to TRBJ2-3, with 10 positions matching TRBD2. CDR1 is MNHNY, CDR2 SVGAGI, per germline (reference sequence). This CDR3 contains 14 residues. With 6 bases clipped from V and 4 bases from J, the junction kept 4 bases outside the gene matches. CDR3 amino acids: CASRDGTSADTQYF. Here the CDR3 DNA reads TGTGCCAGCAGGGATGGGACTAGCGCAGATACGCAGTATTTT.

J is TRBJ1-6 and V is TRBV25-1; TRBD1 matches 7 bases. The CDR3 is 18 amino acids. Trimming removed 6 bases from V and 0 bases from J; junction bases left unmatched: 11. Per germline, CDR1 MGHDK and CDR2 SYGVNS. Here the CDR3 DNA reads TGTGCCAGCAGCCGAAGACAGGGCTACAACTCCTATAATTCACCCCTCCACTTT. Encoded protein: CASSRRQGYNSYNSPLHF.

This clone was counted only a few times. This sequence joins TRBV10-1 and TRBJ1-5; 7 bases fit TRBD1. J gave up 1 base and V 8 bases, and 5 bases lay outside the gene matches. The CDR3 sequence is 14 residues long. CDR1 and CDR2 from the germline V gene are WNHNN and SYGVQD (reference sequence). CDR3 region: CASVDRESNQPQHF. The CDR3 DNA reads as TGCGCCAGCGTAGACAGGGAAAGCAATCAGCCCCAGCATTTT.

The chain links TRBV6-1 to TRBJ1-5; tentatively, D is TRBD1 (5 bases). Deletions cut 1 base from V and 6 bases from J, with 10 bases between. This CDR3 has 14 residues. From germline, CDR1 is MNHNS and CDR2 SASEGT. The CDR3: CASSEGRGRQPQHF. Here the CDR3 DNA reads TGTGCCAGCAGTGAAGGGAGGGGACGTCAGCCCCAGCATTTT.

J is TRBJ2-7 and V is TRBV2, with 7 bases fitting TRBD1. The germline V gene has CDR1 SNHLY and CDR2 FYNNEI. The CDR3 is made up of 15 amino acids. The junction had 11 bases not matched to a gene; V was cut back by 6 bases and J by 3 bases. CDR3 in amino acids: CASRLRQGLSYEQYF. In DNA form, the CDR3 reads TGTGCCAGCAGGCTAAGACAGGGTTTAAGCTACGAGCAGTACTTC.

V is TRBV5-4 and J is TRBJ2-1; TRBD2 matches at 13 bases. This CDR3 spans 16 amino acids. The ends lost 0 bases at V and 4 bases at J; junction bases unmatched: 1. Germline CDR1 SGHNT, CDR2 YYREEE (reference sequence). The CDR3 spells CASSLAGLAGYNEQFF. The CDR3 DNA reads as TGTGCCAGCAGCTTGGCGGGACTAGCGGGGTACAATGAGCAGTTCTTC.

The rearrangement uses TRBV5-4 and TRBJ2-6, with D perhaps TRBD1 (7 bases). Trimming left V 10 bases short and J 0 bases short, with 17 bases between. CDR3 length: 16 residues. Germline V CDR1 and CDR2: SGHNT, YYREEE (reference sequence). In DNA form, the CDR3 reads TGTGCCCAGCTCCAGGGGGGCCCCTCTGGGGCCAACGTCCTGACTTTC. Protein product: CAQLQGGPSGANVLTF.

Only one count was recorded for this clone. The rearrangement joins TRBV2 to TRBJ2-5; 8 bases are a match to TRBD1. J was trimmed by 4 bases and V by 5 bases; bases with no gene match: 3. CDR1 is SNHLY, CDR2 FYNNEI, per germline. The CDR3 extends over 13 amino acids. CDR3 in DNA: TGTGCCAGCAGTTCGACAGGGGCAGAGACCCAGTACTTC. This translates into CASSSTGAETQYF.

In the case of this clone: Other DNA sequences of this sample code for an identical CDR3. CDR3 region: CASSEARETQYF. The CDR3 nucleotides are TGTGCCAGCAGTGAAGCGCGGGAGACCCAGTACTTC. The genes are TRBV2 and TRBJ2-5; D not resolved. This CDR3 is 12 amino acids long. V lost 0 bases, J lost 5 bases, and 4 bases lay in between. CDR1 SNHLY and CDR2 FYNNEI come from the germline V gene.

V and J are TRBV6-5 and TRBJ1-5; tentatively, D is TRBD1 (6 bases). In germline, CDR1 is MNHEY, CDR2 SVGAGI. The CDR3 extends over 13 amino acids. The V gene lost 6 bases and the J gene lost 2 bases, with 8 bases spanning the gap. Here the CDR3 reads CASSDRRNQPQHF. The CDR3 DNA reads TGTGCCAGCAGCGACAGGCGCAATCAGCCCCAGCATTTT.

This clone was observed a handful of times. V gene TRBV19 combines with J gene TRBJ1-4; no clear D. Germline-derived CDR1 and CDR2 are LNHDA and SQIVND (reference sequence). CDR3 size: 12 residues. Trimming took off 3 bases at V and 10 bases at J, with 9 bases between the two ends. CDR3 in amino acids: CASSMREGKLFF. As DNA, the CDR3 is TGTGCCAGTAGTATGAGGGAAGGAAAACTGTTTTTT. The variable domain in full, with the rest retrieved from reference TRBV19 and TRBJ1-4, is DGGITQSPKYLFRKEGQNVTLSCEQNLNHDAMYWYRQDPGQGLRLIYYSQIVNDFQKGDIAEGYSVSREKKESFPLTVTSAQKNPTAFYLCASSMREGKLFFGSGTQLSVL.

V and J are TRBV28 and TRBJ2-2, with D perhaps matching TRBD2 (7 bases). V lost 2 bases and J 1 base, leaving 11 bases between the germline ends. Germline CDR1 MDHEN, CDR2 SYDVKM. This CDR3 has 16 residues. The CDR3, as DNA: TGTGCCAGCAGTTTAATAAGGGGGGGGAACACCGGGGAGCTGTTTTTT. Amino acids: CASSLIRGGNTGELFF.

V is TRBV7-9 and J is TRBJ1-4; unclear D gene. The CDR3 consists of 16 residues. V lost 1 base and J lost 0, with 9 bases in between. Germline values: CDR1 SEHNR, CDR2 FQNEAQ (reference sequence). CDR3 protein: CASSLGGRATNEKLFF. DNA of the CDR3: TGTGCCAGCAGCTTAGGAGGGAGGGCAACTAATGAAAAACTGTTTTTT.

In its sample, this clone was seen once. Germline and junction disagree at one end, which may indicate a read error. V is TRBV18 and J is TRBJ1-5, with 9 bases identical to TRBD1. The CDR3 loop spans 17 amino acids. Germline values: CDR1 KGHSH, CDR2 LQKENI. Here the CDR3 reads CGSSPGTGFGGNQPQHF. In DNA form, the CDR3 reads TGTGGCAGCTCACCAGGGACAGGGTTCGGCGGCAATCAGCCCCAGCATTTT.

The DNA for the CDR3 is TGCGCCAGCAGCTTGGCGGTCGGGGTGAACACTGAAGCTTTCTTT. Translation: CASSLAVGVNTEAFF. The rearrangement joins TRBV5-1 to TRBJ1-1, with D hard to call. The CDR3 runs to 15 residues. Per the germline V gene, CDR1 is SGHRS and CDR2 is YFSETQ. Trimming removed 0 bases at V and 0 bases at J, with 9 bases between.

J is TRBJ2-6 and V is TRBV6-5; 8 bases are a match to TRBD1. The junction had 1 base not matched to a gene; V was cut back by 6 bases and J by 0 bases. The CDR3 extends over 15 amino acids. From germline, CDR1 is MNHEY and CDR2 SVGAGI. The CDR3 region has the DNA TGTGCCAGCAGGACAGGGGACTCTGGGGCCAACGTCCTGACTTTC. This sequence encodes CASRTGDSGANVLTF.

The chain has TRBV14 and TRBJ1-1; 9 positions match TRBD1. The CDR3 consists of 14 residues. V was clipped by 8 bases and J by 4 bases; unmatched bases: 8. Germline V gives CDR1 SGHDN, CDR2 FVKESK. The CDR3 nucleotides read TGTGCCAGCGTAAAACAGGGGGCCGGCACTGAAGCTTTCTTT. Its translation is CASVKQGAGTEAFF.

This clone came up once. Compared with germline, one end of the junction differs, possibly owing to a read error. The V and J genes are TRBV6-1 and TRBJ1-2; D possibly corresponds to TRBD1 (5 bases). The CDR3 length is 14 residues. CDR1 and CDR2 (germline): MNHNS, SASEGT. The CDR3 loop is CASSEDRDSHGYTF. The CDR3 DNA follows: TGTGCCAGCAGCGAAGATCGGGACTCCCATGGCTACACCTTC.

This sequence joins TRBV6-5 and TRBJ1-5; D remains unclear. Germline V lookup: CDR1 MNHEY, CDR2 SVGAGI. This CDR3 is built from 14 residues. V was trimmed by 0 bases and J by 9 bases, leaving 12 bases between them. CDR3 DNA: TGTGCCAGCAGTTACTCGGGAGCCCGGGGGCCCCAGCATTTT. It specifies CASSYSGARGPQHF.

This chain connects TRBV6-5 to TRBJ1-1; perhaps TRBD1 as D (6 bases). The CDR3 has 12 amino acids. Germline CDR1 reads MNHEY; CDR2 reads SVGAGI. V was clipped by 5 bases and J by 8 bases, with 12 bases between them. The CDR3 region has the DNA TGTGCCAGCAGTCTTGCAGGGGAAGAAGCTTTCTTT. Its translation: CASSLAGEEAFF.

The rearrangement uses TRBV5-1 and TRBJ2-5; a possible D gene is TRBD1 (5 bases). CDR3 size: 15 residues. V was clipped by 0 bases and J by 0 bases, with 9 bases between them. CDR1 and CDR2 from the germline V gene are SGHRS and YFSETQ. The CDR3 nucleotides read TGCGCCAGCAGCTTGGACAGGCAGTACCAAGAGACCCAGTACTTC. Translated, it gives CASSLDRQYQETQYF.

The genes are TRBV28 and TRBJ1-1, with TRBD1 matching over 8 bases. Germline-derived CDR1 and CDR2 are MDHEN and SYDVKM. This CDR3 is built from 14 residues. V gave up 8 bases and J gave up 5 bases; unmatched junction bases: 10. CDR3 nucleotide sequence: TGTGCCAGCCTTTACCGGACAGGGATAACTGAAGCTTTCTTT. This sequence encodes CASLYRTGITEAFF.

Concerning this clone: A read error may account for a junction end that differs from germline. The chain combines TRBV7-9 with TRBJ1-2, with D uncertain. The CDR3 loop spans 12 amino acids. CDR1 is SEHNR, CDR2 FQNEAQ, per germline (reference sequence). In DNA form, the CDR3 reads TGTTCCAGCAGCTTAGAAAGAGATGGCTACACCTTC. It specifies CSSSLERDGYTF.

The genes are TRBV5-1 and TRBJ1-1; TRBD1 matches at 7 bases. The CDR3 runs to 15 residues. Germline loops: CDR1 SGHRS, CDR2 YFSETQ. V trimming: 4 bases; J trimming: 2 bases; junction bases outside the gene matches: 8. In nucleotides, the CDR3 is TGCGCCAGCAGCAGACGGGACAGAAAAAACACTGAAGCTTTCTTT. This encodes CASSRRDRKNTEAFF.

The chain employs TRBV5-4 and TRBJ2-7, with D tentatively TRBD1 (6 bases). The CDR3 totals 15 residues. Germline CDR1 and CDR2: SGHNT and YYREEE (reference sequence). V was shortened by 1 base and J by 2 bases, with 13 bases between the two germline ends. CDR3 nucleotide sequence: TGTGCCAGCAGCTTGACCGGGGACAAACCCTACGAGCAGTACTTC. Amino acids: CASSLTGDKPYEQYF. Full variable domain (missing parts from reference TRBV5-4 and TRBJ2-7): ETGVTQSPTHLIKTRGQQVTLRCSSQSGHNTVSWYQQALGQGPQFIFQYYREEENGRGNFPPRFSGLQFPNYSSELNVNALELDDSALYLCASSLTGDKPYEQYFGPGTRLTVT.

This sequence joins TRBV7-2 and TRBJ2-7; the match to TRBD2 covers 10 bases. V trimming: 1 base; J trimming: 2 bases; junction bases outside the gene matches: 11. The CDR3 is 18 residues long. Germline V gene data show CDR1 as SGHTA and CDR2 as FQGNSA. The CDR3, as DNA: TGTGCCAGCAGCTTAGGCCTAGCGGGGGCCTTTGGAACCTACGAGCAGTACTTC. Residues: CASSLGLAGAFGTYEQYF.

The rearrangement joins TRBV5-6 to TRBJ1-2; 8 positions agree with TRBD1. The CDR3 loop spans 13 amino acids. J lost 10 bases, V lost 4 bases, and 9 bases had no gene match. Germline-derived CDR1 and CDR2 are SGHDT and YYEEEE. The CDR3 region has the DNA TGTGCCAGCAGCCCGGTGGGGACAGGCTTCTACACCTTC. Translating it yields CASSPVGTGFYTF.

This clone was counted a few times. The chain employs TRBV7-9 and TRBJ1-1; tentative D call: TRBD1 (6 bases). CDR1 is SEHNR, CDR2 FQNEAQ, per germline (reference sequence). The V end lost 6 bases, the J end lost 1 base, and 12 bases lay between the germline ends. CDR3 length equals 14 residues. DNA for the CDR3: TGTGCCAGCAGTTACCAGGGGCGGAACACTGAAGCTTTCTTT. Its translation is CASSYQGRNTEAFF.

In this sample, this clone turned up once. The genes are TRBV6-5 and TRBJ1-4; D is unclear. V was cut by 4 bases and J by 5 bases, with 11 bases left in between. Germline V lookup: CDR1 MNHEY, CDR2 SVGAGI. This CDR3 is 14 amino acids long. As DNA, the CDR3 is TGTGCCAGCAGTTTGAGGGCCGGGAATGAAAAACTGTTTTTT. Translation gives CASSLRAGNEKLFF.

The chain combines TRBV11-2 with TRBJ1-2; D not certain. There are 13 residues in the CDR3. CDR1 and CDR2 (germline): SGHAT, FQNNGV. The V and J ends lost 3 bases and 8 bases respectively, with 13 bases between them. In nucleotides, the CDR3 is TGTGCCAGCAGCTTTCTAAAGGCGGCGGGCTACACCTTC. Encoded protein: CASSFLKAAGYTF.

CDR3 protein: CASSFNLGGLAGGLNTGELFF. In nucleotides, the CDR3 is TGTGCCAGCAGTTTCAACTTAGGCGGACTAGCGGGGGGCCTAAACACCGGGGAGCTGTTTTTT. The chain has TRBV28 and TRBJ2-2, with 14 bases fitting TRBD2. Germline loops: CDR1 MDHEN, CDR2 SYDVKM. The CDR3 totals 21 residues. J gave up 2 bases and V 3 bases, and 14 bases lay outside the gene matches.